The present T cell receptor beta chain was sequenced within a study of blood T cells in healthy people across ages. Study-wide points: Per million T cells, TCR beta diversity dropped about linearly as age rose.

There are a few counts of this clonotype. Its antigen is not identified. For the second PCR, which ran for about 6 to 11 cycles, a sample-barcoded 5' primer and a J-beta primer mix were used. Each CDR3 protein is one row after TCRdb ran MiXCR on the 5' RACE reads. The sample has about 1,600,000 distinct CDR3 sequences, around 39% seen once; the top ten hold approximately 7.9%. CDR1 is MNHNS, CDR2 SASEGT, per germline. V shed 3 bases, J shed 5 bases, and the junction held 7 bases outside the gene matches. The CDR3 is 14 residues long. The rearrangement links TRBV6-1 to TRBJ2-7; TRBD1 aligns across 7 bases. The source of this sequence is a young woman in good health. Sample: blood. The CDR3 region is CASSDYRGRNEQYF. The DNA for the CDR3 is TGTGCCAGCAGTGACTACAGGGGTAGGAACGAGCAGTACTTC.